A single sample gave rise to the 20 T cell receptor beta chains below, sequenced in a study of blood T cell repertoires in COVID-19. Using immunoSEQ multiplex PCR, the repertoire was profiled, and TCRdb retains in-frame clones only, with some absent. This sample has around 230,000 clones; about nine tenths occur once, and the top ten carry less than 4.5%. Specimen: PBMCs or T cells enriched from blood (not recorded which). The receptors were gathered from a woman under 40 with acute COVID-19.

This clone has only one observation. The gene calls are TRBV7-9 and TRBJ2-1, with 8 positions matching TRBD2. There are 15 residues in the CDR3. CDR1 is SEHNR and CDR2 is FQNEAQ in the germline V gene (reference sequence). The V and J ends lost 2 bases and 5 bases, in that order; junction bases with no gene match: 5. CDR3 nucleotide sequence: TGTGCCAGCAGCTTACGGGGGGGCTCGAACAATGAGCAGTTCTTC. This translates into CASSLRGGSNNEQFF.

The chain couples TRBV2 to TRBJ2-1; 8 nucleotides match TRBD2. CDR3 length: 15 amino acids. Per the germline V gene, CDR1 is SNHLY and CDR2 is FYNNEI. The J segment lost 0 bases and the V segment lost 6 bases, leaving 4 bases of the junction unmatched. The DNA of the CDR3 is TGTGCCAGCAGGACCGGGGGGGGCTCCTACAATGAGCAGTTCTTC. It translates to CASRTGGGSYNEQFF.

The rearrangement uses TRBV28 and TRBJ1-5; D perhaps matches TRBD1 (6 bases). The V end was cut by 7 bases, the J end by 3 bases, with 19 bases between. The CDR3 loop spans 16 amino acids. Germline V gene sequence: CDR1 MDHEN, CDR2 SYDVKM. The CDR3 is CASTLLGTRHNQPQHF. In DNA, the CDR3 is TGTGCCAGCACCCTTTTGGGGACAAGGCACAATCAGCCCCAGCATTTT. Complete variable domain (other parts from reference TRBV28 and TRBJ1-5): DVKVTQSSRYLVKRTGEKVFLECVQDMDHENMFWYRQDPGLGLRLIYFSYDVKMKEKGDIPEGYSVSREKKERFSLILESASTNQTSMYLCASTLLGTRHNQPQHFGDGTRLSIL.

The rearrangement joins TRBV28 to TRBJ1-1; D ambiguous. CDR3 length: 15 residues. Germline loops: CDR1 MDHEN, CDR2 SYDVKM. Trimming pared 3 bases from V and 0 bases from J, leaving 11 bases between. CDR3 bases: TGTGCCAGCAGTTTTAGTGGAGCCGTGAACACTGAAGCTTTCTTT. It specifies CASSFSGAVNTEAFF.

The rearrangement links TRBV10-3 to TRBJ2-1; 7 bases agree with TRBD1. Germline V gives CDR1 ENHRY, CDR2 SYGVKD. V shed 5 bases, J shed 8 bases, and the junction held 6 bases outside the gene matches. CDR3 size: 13 residues. This chain's CDR3 is CAISTPTGDEQFF. The DNA for the CDR3 is TGTGCCATCAGTACCCCTACAGGGGATGAGCAGTTCTTC.

The V gene is TRBV7-6, the J gene TRBJ1-2, with TRBD1 matching 8 bases. Germline lookup yields CDR1 SGHVS and CDR2 FNYEAQ. The CDR3 sequence is 15 residues long. After removal of 2 bases from V and 6 bases from J, the junction contained 8 bases not matched to a gene. This CDR3 is CASSLSPDRADGYTF. Written as DNA, the CDR3 is TGTGCCAGCAGCTTATCCCCGGACAGGGCGGATGGCTACACCTTC.

This clone turned up a few times. This chain joins TRBV18 and TRBJ1-1, with D possibly being TRBD1 (5 bases). In germline, CDR1 is KGHSH, CDR2 LQKENI. V was pared by 5 bases and J by 2 bases, with 15 bases between. CDR3 size: 15 residues. For the CDR3, the DNA is TGTGCCAGCTCAGCGGGCCGCGGGGGAAACACTGAAGCTTTCTTT. It specifies CASSAGRGGNTEAFF.

V gene TRBV3-1 (or the pseudogene TRBV3-2) combines with J gene TRBJ1-4; weak D call: TRBD1 (5 bases). Trimming shortened V by 1 base and J by 8 bases, and 14 bases separated the two germline ends. This CDR3 region has 15 residues. Germline CDR1 is LGHDT and CDR2 is YNNKEL (reference sequence). The CDR3 region is CASSQGRGDYEKLFF. CDR3 bases: TGTGCCAGCAGCCAAGGGAGAGGGGACTACGAAAAACTGTTTTTT.

The chain combines TRBV10-3 with TRBJ1-1; D is ambiguous. From germline, CDR1 is ENHRY and CDR2 SYGVKD. The CDR3 totals 13 residues. The germline V and J ends were trimmed by 2 bases and 3 bases, with 7 bases remaining between them. CDR3 DNA sequence: TGTGCCATCAGTGAGGGTTCGGACACTGAAGCTTTCTTT. As protein: CAISEGSDTEAFF.

The chain carries TRBV5-1 and TRBJ1-5; 10 nucleotides match TRBD1. The CDR3 runs 16 residues. J gave up 4 bases and V 5 bases, and 9 bases lay outside the gene matches. Germline CDR1 reads SGHRS; CDR2 reads YFSETQ. In nucleotides, the CDR3 is TGCGCCAGCAGTCCGACAGGGGGCGCAAGTAATCAGCCCCAGCATTTT. This gives the protein CASSPTGGASNQPQHF.

V gene TRBV3-1 (or the pseudogene TRBV3-2) combines with J gene TRBJ1-5, with no clear D. Germline CDR1 and CDR2: LGHDT and YNNKEL (reference sequence). Trimming pared 0 bases from V and 6 bases from J, leaving 15 bases between. CDR3 length: 16 residues. CDR3 sequence (DNA): TGTGCCAGCAGCCAAGACCTATCACCCTCCGGTCAGCCCCAGCATTTT. It translates to CASSQDLSPSGQPQHF.

This chain uses TRBV29-1 with TRBJ2-3; TRBD1 matches at 11 bases. The germline V gene encodes CDR1 SQVTM and CDR2 ANQGSEA. The CDR3 totals 14 residues. The ends lost 4 bases at V and 3 bases at J; junction bases unmatched: 3. DNA of the CDR3: TGCAGCGTTGGTGGACAGGGGGCTACAGATACGCAGTATTTT. It translates to CSVGGQGATDTQYF.

J is TRBJ1-2 and V is TRBV4-1; D might be TRBD1 (5 bases). The CDR3 is 14 residues long. Trimming took 5 bases from V and 0 from J, leaving 10 bases between them. Germline V gives CDR1 MGHRA, CDR2 YSYEKL. The chain's CDR3 is CASSAGRTNYGYTF. The CDR3 DNA sequence: TGCGCCAGCAGCGCGGGACGGACTAACTATGGCTACACCTTC.

The J gene is TRBJ2-7, the V gene TRBV7-2; TRBD2 matches at 12 bases. This CDR3 has 16 amino acids. Trimming removed 5 bases from V and 6 bases from J; junction bases left unmatched: 11. Germline CDR1 is SGHTA and CDR2 is FQGNSA. CDR3 amino acids: CASSPRASGGAAEQYF. CDR3 nucleotide sequence: TGTGCCAGCAGCCCTCGAGCTAGCGGGGGGGCCGCCGAGCAGTACTTC. Drawing the rest from reference TRBV7-2 and TRBJ2-7, the complete variable domain is GAGVSQSPSNKVTEKGKDVELRCDPISGHTALYWYRQSLGQGLEFLIYFQGNSAPDKSGLPSDRFSAERTGGSVSTLTIQRTQQEDSAVYLCASSPRASGGAAEQYFGPGTRLTVT.

The chain joins TRBV2 to TRBJ1-2, with no clear D. Germline V gene sequence: CDR1 SNHLY, CDR2 FYNNEI. This CDR3 contains 13 residues. V was trimmed by 4 bases and J by 6 bases, leaving 12 bases between them. CDR3 nucleotide sequence: TGTGCCAGCAGTGTTGCGGTCAAGAATGGCTACACCTTC. Translation gives CASSVAVKNGYTF.

In its sample, this clone was seen once. The J gene is TRBJ1-1, the V gene TRBV30; no clear D gene. The CDR3 runs 11 residues. The germline CDR1 and CDR2 sequences are GTSNPN and SVGIG (reference sequence). The CDR3, as DNA: TGTAGCGGACGAGTGAACACTGAAGCTTTCTTT. Amino acid sequence: CSGRVNTEAFF. Full variable domain (remainder filled in from reference TRBV30 and TRBJ1-1): SQTIHQWPATLVQPVGSPLSLECTVEGTSNPNLYWYRQAAGRGLQLLFYSVGIGQISSEVPQNLSASRPQDRQFILSSKKLLLSDSGFYLCSGRVNTEAFFGQGTRLTVV.

The chain has TRBV19 and TRBJ1-1, with D perhaps matching TRBD1 (6 bases). Germline V gene lookup returns CDR1 LNHDA and CDR2 SQIVND (reference sequence). With 5 bases removed from V and 1 base from J, the gap between germline ends came to 17 bases. CDR3 length: 16 amino acids. The CDR3 here is CASSGSHTGTNTEAFF. CDR3 DNA: TGTGCCAGTAGTGGATCCCATACAGGGACGAACACTGAAGCTTTCTTT.

The rearrangement links TRBV5-1 to TRBJ2-5; tentative D call: TRBD1 (6 bases). Trimming removed 5 bases at V and 4 bases at J, with 15 bases between. The CDR3 contains 14 residues. The germline CDR1 and CDR2 sequences are SGHRS and YFSETQ. The CDR3 is CASSDQGPGETQYF. CDR3 bases: TGCGCCAGCAGTGACCAGGGGCCGGGAGAGACCCAGTACTTC.

This clone is a singleton in its sample. The chain carries TRBV9 and TRBJ1-1; D is possibly TRBD1 (5 bases). V was shortened by 0 bases and J by 5 bases, with 11 bases between the two germline ends. Germline CDR1 and CDR2: SGDLS and YYNGEE. The CDR3 consists of 14 residues. CDR3 sequence (DNA): TGTGCCAGCAGCGTAGGTCTTGGGGGGACTGAAGCTTTCTTT. Amino acid sequence: CASSVGLGGTEAFF.

The chain carries TRBV7-2 and TRBJ2-7, with D uncertain. The germline V and J ends were trimmed by 5 bases and 0 bases, with 14 bases remaining between them. The germline CDR1 and CDR2 sequences are SGHTA and FQGNSA. The CDR3 consists of 15 residues. In DNA form, the CDR3 reads TGTGCCAGCAGCCCGGTGGGTGACAACTCCTACGAGCAGTACTTC. This codes for CASSPVGDNSYEQYF.